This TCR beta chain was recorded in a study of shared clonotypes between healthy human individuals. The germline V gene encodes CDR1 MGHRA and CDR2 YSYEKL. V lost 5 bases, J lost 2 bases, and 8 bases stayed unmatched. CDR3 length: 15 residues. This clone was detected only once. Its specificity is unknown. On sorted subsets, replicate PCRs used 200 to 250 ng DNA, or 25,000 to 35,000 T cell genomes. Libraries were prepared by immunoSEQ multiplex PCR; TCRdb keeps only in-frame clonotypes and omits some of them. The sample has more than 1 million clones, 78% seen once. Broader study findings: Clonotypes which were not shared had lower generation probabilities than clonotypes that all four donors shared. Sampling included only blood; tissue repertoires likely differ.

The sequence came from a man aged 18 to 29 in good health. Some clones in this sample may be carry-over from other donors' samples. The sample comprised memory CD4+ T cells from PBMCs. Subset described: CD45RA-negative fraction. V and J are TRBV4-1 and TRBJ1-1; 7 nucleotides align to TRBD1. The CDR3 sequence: CASSDFRQGNTEAFF. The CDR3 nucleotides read TGCGCCAGCAGCGACTTTAGACAGGGTAACACTGAAGCTTTCTTT.